This T cell receptor beta chain was identified in a study of beta chain features in type 1 diabetes. This clone was found a few times. CDR3 size: 14 residues. V gave up 4 bases and J gave up 5 bases; unmatched junction bases: 6. Germline loops: CDR1 LNHDA, CDR2 SQIVND (reference sequence). The whole isolated RNA underwent reverse transcription, so sequencing captured expressed TCRB transcripts. Measured with immunoSEQ multiplex PCR; TCRdb has only the in-frame clones, and not every one. The profile shows 350,000 to 400,000 clones, roughly 16% of them singletons. The receptor comes from a woman under 30 in good health. Sequenced sample: naive CD4+ T cells from blood. The V and J genes are TRBV19 and TRBJ2-7; 9 bases match TRBD1. This CDR3 reads CASSTGTGLNEQYF. The DNA of the CDR3 is TGTGCCAGTAGTACCGGGACAGGGCTGAACGAGCAGTACTTC.